This TCR beta chain emerged from a study of blood T cell repertoires in COVID-19. Using immunoSEQ multiplex PCR, the repertoire was profiled, and TCRdb retains in-frame clones only, with some absent. Altogether about 170,000 clones are present, 88% being singletons, with the ten largest covering roughly 1.9%. Germline values: CDR1 SGHDT, CDR2 YYEEEE. The CDR3 runs 15 residues. Germline trimming cut 3 bases from V and 3 bases from J; bases unmatched to any gene: 7. The source is a man between 45 and 60 years old who had recovered from COVID-19. The genes are TRBV5-6 and TRBJ2-7; 9 bases map to TRBD2. Sample: peripheral blood. DNA for the CDR3: TGTGCCAGCAGCTCGGGCGGGACTAGCATCTACGAGCAGTACTTC. It specifies CASSSGGTSIYEQYF.